This TCR beta chain was identified during a study of shared clonotypes between healthy human individuals (dated by TCRdb to the early 2020s). Describing the broader study: The cohort comprised a couple of women and a few men aged 18 to 49 years. Each donor's leukapheresis produced roughly between roughly 0.94 and 9.5 billion PBMCs. For each donor, CD4 naive and CD4 memory were each given three plates, CD8 naive was given two plates, and CD8 memory was given one plate. To increase sequencing depth and limit assay-specific biases, TCR repertoire library preparation and sequencing were carried out by different laboratories using diverse techniques. To estimate repertoire size and how much clonotypes are shared between individuals, the study performed deep sequencing of blood TCR repertoires from about five healthy adults.

Findings and caveats that apply to the study as a whole: Even with the large sequencing depth, rarefaction of the sorted-subset datasets indicated that sequencing was incomplete. About 5% of naive CD4, more than 3% of naive CD8, approximately 2.2% of memory CD4, and 0.35% to 0.4% of memory CD8 clonotypes were shared across a few donors. Sampling was restricted to blood, and TCR repertoires in tissues likely differ from the TCR repertoires found in blood. Pairwise subsampling indicated that sequencing depth was expected to affect the degree of clonotype sharing among donors. Compared with non-shared clonotypes, the clonotypes found in all four sorted-subset donors had higher generation probabilities. Because the study included a small number of donors, the genetic and exposure-history diversity represented was limited. Larger estimated clonotype richness was generally found for naive subsets than for memory subsets.

TCR CDR3 regions were amplified from genomic DNA by multiplex PCR using the deep immunoSEQ assay. Extracted genomic DNA from each cell subset was distributed evenly across all wells of several immunoSEQ 96-well plates, and each plate was treated as a replicate. Each replicate PCR for sorted subsets received around 200 ng genomic DNA, equal to tens of thousands of T cell genomes. Purified libraries were quantified with a Qubit 3.0 fluorometer, sized on a Bioanalyzer 2100, and re-quantified with the KAPA Library Quantification kit. Each immunoSEQ 96-well plate was sequenced on its own single-read 150-cycle Illumina NextSeq 550 flow cell. Regarding the original processing steps: Because the immunoSEQ output held only junctional sequences and lacked quality scores, the filtering could not match the filtering applied to full-length reads. To assign V/J genes and CDR3, sequences were annotated using PyIR, a Python wrapper for IgBLAST v1.9, with IMGT germline references. Reads were removed for weak V/J assignments (E-value above 1e-6), missing CDR3, stop codons, out-of-frame junctions, or ambiguous translated residues. V3J clonotypes were defined as sequences sharing an identical inferred V gene, J gene, and CDR3 amino acid sequence. The percentage overlap between two repertoires was calculated by dividing the number of shared unique clonotypes by the size of the smaller repertoire. Richness of each repertoire was evaluated using RTK rarefaction, the Chao1 estimator, and Recon v2.1 estimates of unobserved clonotypes. Generation probabilities for all TCRbeta clonotypes obtained by the gDNA method from four donors were computed using OLGA. TCRdb provides this immuneACCESS table in a form limited to in-frame rearrangements. Some clones are lacking; in checked studies, under half of them reflect an unresolved V gene, and why the rest are absent is not known. V, J and clone size were drawn from that table, and D and trimming were deduced from the DNA. A total of about 2.4 million clones appear in this sample, roughly 93% of them only once. The top ten constitute more than 0.35% of the sample.

Reading the germline V gene (reference sequence) gives CDR1 GTSNPN and CDR2 SVGIG. The junction shows trimming of 2 bases on V and 9 bases on J, plus 11 bases between the germline ends. The CDR3 contains 13 residues, cysteine and phenylalanine counted. The DNA shown is the 39-base CDR3, in frame from base 1. The donors were healthy, HIV-negative adults who had no recently reported acute infections or vaccinations. All donors were Caucasian adults living in Nashville, Tennessee, USA. CD4+ T cells were enriched by magnetic negative selection, after which naive cells were positively selected on CD45RA and the negative fraction was taken as the memory subset. Blood was obtained by leukapheresis, after which PBMCs were separated by Ficoll-Histopaque density gradient centrifugation and cryopreserved in liquid nitrogen vapor phase. Analytical flow cytometry was used to check the purity and quantity of every magnetically sorted T cell population. Genomic DNA was isolated from every sorted fraction and measured by UV absorbance on a Nanodrop 2000c.

This clone was observed a single time. The antigen this receptor binds is unknown. No quality values exist for individual bases; no much larger clone is one base distant. The specimen was naive CD4+ T cells from PBMCs. The meaning of the sample's cell subset or site label: CD45RA+ positively selected. The receptor was isolated from a man between 18 and 29 years old in good health. Some clones in this sample may be carry-over from other donors' samples. The chain was built from TRBV30 and TRBJ1-6, with the identity of the D gene unclear. This receptor carries the CDR3 CAWSSLGGSPLHF. DNA sequence: TGTGCCTGGAGTAGCTTGGGAGGTTCACCCCTCCACTTT.